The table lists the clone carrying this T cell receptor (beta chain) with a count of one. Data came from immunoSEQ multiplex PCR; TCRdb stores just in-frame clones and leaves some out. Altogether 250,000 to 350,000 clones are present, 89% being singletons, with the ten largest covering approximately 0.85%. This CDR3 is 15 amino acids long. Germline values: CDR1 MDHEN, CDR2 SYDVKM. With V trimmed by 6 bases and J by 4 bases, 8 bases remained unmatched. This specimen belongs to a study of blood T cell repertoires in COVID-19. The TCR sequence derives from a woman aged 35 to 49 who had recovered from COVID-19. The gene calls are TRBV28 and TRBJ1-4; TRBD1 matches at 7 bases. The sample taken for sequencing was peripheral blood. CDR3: CASRSDRPYNEKLFF. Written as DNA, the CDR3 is TGTGCCAGCAGATCGGACAGGCCTTATAATGAAAAACTGTTTTTT. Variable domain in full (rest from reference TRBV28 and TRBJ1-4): DVKVTQSSRYLVKRTGEKVFLECVQDMDHENMFWYRQDPGLGLRLIYFSYDVKMKEKGDIPEGYSVSREKKERFSLILESASTNQTSMYLCASRSDRPYNEKLFFGSGTQLSVL.